The entry below describes one T cell receptor (beta chain). Its antigen is not identified. The germline gene is not matched at one end of the junction; a read error may be the cause. Study-level results: Tumor Treg TCRs overlapped most with tumor naive CD4+ cells.

The germline V gene has CDR1 MNHEY and CDR2 SVGAGI. The CDR3 is made up of 16 amino acids. In TCRdb, the 5' RACE reads were re-called with MiXCR into one record per CDR3 protein. The repertoire includes about 32,000 distinct CDR3 sequences, around 24% of them detected once, and roughly 4.5% sits in the top ten. The chain is built from TRBV6-5 and TRBJ2-3; 11 positions agree with TRBD2. The source is a female donor with breast cancer. The sequencing input was memory CD4+ T cells sorted from blood. Subset noted: memory CD4+ T cells, CD4+CD45RO+CD25-. CDR3 sequence reads: CASGPRLAGLTYTQYF. CDR3 nucleotide sequence: TGTGCCAGCGGCCCGAGACTAGCGGGACTCACATATACGCAGTATTTT.